The 4 T cell receptor beta chains below were found in one sample sequenced in a study of blood T cell repertoires in COVID-19. Sequencing used immunoSEQ multiplex PCR; TCRdb keeps in-frame clones, though not all of them. The data show around 460,000 clones, approximately 90% seen once. Specimen: peripheral blood. The source is a man younger than 30 with COVID-19, enrolled during active disease.

The chain is built from TRBV7-9 and TRBJ2-5; D uncertain. The V gene lost 5 bases and the J gene lost 5 bases, with 12 bases spanning the gap. Per the germline V gene, CDR1 is SEHNR and CDR2 is FQNEAQ (reference sequence). The CDR3 covers 13 residues. The CDR3 is CASSQRHIETQYF. CDR3 nucleotide sequence: TGTGCCAGCAGCCAGAGACATATCGAGACCCAGTACTTC.

V gene TRBV2 combines with J gene TRBJ1-5; 9 positions agree with TRBD1. With 9 bases clipped from V and 6 bases from J, the junction kept 6 bases outside the gene matches. Germline V gene data show CDR1 as SNHLY and CDR2 as FYNNEI. The CDR3 is 13 amino acids. CDR3 region: CARQGAVGQPQHF. The CDR3 nucleotides are TGTGCCAGACAGGGGGCTGTTGGTCAGCCCCAGCATTTT.

The rearrangement uses TRBV6-5 and TRBJ2-7, with 7 bases identical to TRBD1. This CDR3 is 13 amino acids long. V dropped 5 bases and J dropped 7; count of bases not matched to a gene: 8. Germline values: CDR1 MNHEY, CDR2 SVGAGI. CDR3 nucleotides: TGTGCCAGCAGTCCAGACAGGGAAAGTGAGCAGTACTTC. Its translation is CASSPDRESEQYF.

A single count supports this clone. This chain links TRBV5-4 with TRBJ2-3; 13 nucleotides match TRBD2. Trimming cost V 3 bases and J 4 bases; bases outside gene matches: 11. Germline CDR1 and CDR2: SGHNT and YYREEE (reference sequence). The CDR3 consists of 18 residues. CDR3 region: CASSSGLAGDLKADTQYF. Written as DNA, the CDR3 is TGTGCCAGCAGCTCAGGACTAGCGGGAGATTTAAAGGCAGATACGCAGTATTTT.